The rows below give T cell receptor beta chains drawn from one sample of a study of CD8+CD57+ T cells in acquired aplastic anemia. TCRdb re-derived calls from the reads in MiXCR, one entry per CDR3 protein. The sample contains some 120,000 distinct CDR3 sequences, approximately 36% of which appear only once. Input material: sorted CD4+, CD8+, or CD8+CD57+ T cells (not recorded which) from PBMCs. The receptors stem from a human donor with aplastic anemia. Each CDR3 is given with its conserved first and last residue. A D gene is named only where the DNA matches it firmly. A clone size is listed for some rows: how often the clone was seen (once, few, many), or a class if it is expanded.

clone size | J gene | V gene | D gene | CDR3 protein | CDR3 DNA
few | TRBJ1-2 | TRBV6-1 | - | CASSPGLGFVANYGYTF | TGTGCCAGCTCACCAGGGCTGGGGTTCGTAGCTAACTATGGCTACACCTTC
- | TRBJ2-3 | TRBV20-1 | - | CSARGLETAGTQYF | TGCAGTGCTAGAGGGCTGGAGACGGCAGGTACGCAGTATTTT
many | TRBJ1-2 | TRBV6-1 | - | CASSEGSGSPVGGYTF | TGTGCCAGCAGTGAAGGATCAGGGTCCCCGGTGGGGGGCTACACCTTC
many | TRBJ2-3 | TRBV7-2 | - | CASSLRRLGVSTDTQYF | TGTGCCAGCAGCTTACGACGACTCGGGGTTAGCACAGATACGCAGTATTTT
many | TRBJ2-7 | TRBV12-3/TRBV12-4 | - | CASSLRVGLSYEQYF | TGTGCCAGCAGTTTAAGGGTCGGCCTCTCCTACGAGCAGTACTTC
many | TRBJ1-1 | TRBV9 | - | CASSVTGLNTEAFF | TGTGCCAGCAGCGTAACAGGGTTGAACACTGAAGCTTTCTTT
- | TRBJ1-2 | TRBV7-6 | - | CASSVAGIRDGYTF | TGTGCCAGCAGTGTTGCCGGGATTAGGGACGGCTACACCTTC
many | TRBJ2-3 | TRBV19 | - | CASSIGRPGDTQYF | TGTGCCAGTAGTATAGGCAGGCCAGGGGATACGCAGTATTTT
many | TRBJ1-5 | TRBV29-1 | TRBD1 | CSVGGTGLQPQHF | TGCAGCGTTGGGGGGACAGGGTTACAGCCCCAGCATTTT
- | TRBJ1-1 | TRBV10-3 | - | CAISESGLNTEAFF | TGTGCCATCAGTGAGTCTGGACTGAACACTGAAGCTTTCTTT
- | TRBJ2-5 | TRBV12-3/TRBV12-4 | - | CASQGGGPETQYF | TGTGCCAGCCAAGGGGGGGGGCCAGAGACCCAGTACTTC
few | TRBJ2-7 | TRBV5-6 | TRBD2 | CASSKGTSGSIEQYF | TGTGCCAGCAGCAAAGGGACTAGCGGGAGCATCGAGCAGTACTTC
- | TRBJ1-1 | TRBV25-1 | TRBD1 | CASSGLRTGGLNTEAFF | TGTGCCAGCAGTGGCCTCCGGACAGGGGGCTTAAACACTGAAGCTTTCTTT
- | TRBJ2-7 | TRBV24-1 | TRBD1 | CATSGDRGSNEQYF | TGTGCCACCAGCGGGGACAGGGGTTCCAACGAGCAGTACTTT
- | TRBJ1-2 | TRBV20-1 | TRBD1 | CSARSAGGESSGYTF | TGCAGTGCTAGGTCCGCAGGGGGCGAATCCTCCGGCTACACCTTC
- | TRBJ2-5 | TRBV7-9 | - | CASSFQVQETQYF | TGTGCCAGCAGCTTTCAGGTCCAAGAGACCCAGTACTTC
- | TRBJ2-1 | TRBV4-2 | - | CASSLTRDTYNEQLF | TGTGCCAGCAGCCTAACCCGGGACACCTACAATGAGCAGCTCTTC
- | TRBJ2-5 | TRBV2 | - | CASSGQGFQETQYF | TGTGCCAGCAGTGGCCAGGGCTTTCAAGAGACCCAGTACTTC
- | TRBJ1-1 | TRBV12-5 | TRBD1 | CASAPGQRNTEAFF | TGTGCTAGTGCCCCGGGACAGCGGAACACTGAAGCTTTCTTT
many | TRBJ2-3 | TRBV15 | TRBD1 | CATSRKGASTDTQYF | TGTGCCACCAGCCGGAAGGGGGCCAGCACAGATACGCAGTATTTT
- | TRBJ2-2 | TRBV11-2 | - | CASSPPSGTNTGELFF | TGTGCCAGCAGCCCTCCCTCCGGGACCAACACCGGGGAGCTGTTTTTT
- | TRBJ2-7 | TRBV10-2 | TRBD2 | CASSERQGGSQPQQYF | TGCGCCAGCAGTGAGCGGCAGGGAGGGAGTCAGCCCCAGCAGTACTTC
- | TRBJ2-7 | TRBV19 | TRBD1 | CASNQGARDEQYF | TGTGCCAGCAATCAGGGGGCGCGGGACGAGCAGTACTTC
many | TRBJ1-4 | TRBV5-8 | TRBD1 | CASSADPGTDEKLFF | TGTGCCAGCAGCGCCGACCCCGGGACAGATGAAAAACTGTTTTTT
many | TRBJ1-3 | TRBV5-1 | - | CASSISLSGNTIYF | TGCGCCAGCAGCATATCGCTCTCTGGAAACACCATATATTTT
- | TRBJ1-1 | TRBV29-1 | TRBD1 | CSAQGAGGAFF | TGCAGCGCCCAGGGGGCAGGGGGAGCTTTCTTT
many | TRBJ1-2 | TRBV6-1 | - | CASRPRTASYGYTF | TGTGCCAGCAGACCTAGGACAGCGTCCTATGGCTACACCTTC
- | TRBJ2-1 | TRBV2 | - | CASCTGLYLDEQFF | TGTGCCAGCTGTACAGGGCTTTATTTAGATGAGCAGTTCTTC
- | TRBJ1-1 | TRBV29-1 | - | CSVVRGPSTEAFF | TGCAGCGTTGTACGGGGGCCGAGCACTGAAGCTTTCTTT
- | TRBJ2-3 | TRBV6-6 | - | CASSYQRADTQYF | TGTGCCAGCAGTTACCAGCGCGCAGATACGCAGTATTTT
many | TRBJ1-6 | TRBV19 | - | CASSSRFSPLHF | TGTGCCAGTAGTTCCCGTTTTTCACCCCTCCACTTT